The T cell receptor (beta chain) described here comes from a study of chemoradiotherapy in HPV16-positive cancers. Study information: Functional T-cell assays on a couple of HPV16-positive patients' cells defined candidate HPV-specific clones and common TCR motifs. Points from the study as a whole: Better recurrence-free survival went with HPV-responsive T-cell expansion in HPV16-positive patients.

Over chemoradiotherapy, repertoires were sampled more than once. Using immunoSEQ multiplex PCR, the repertoire was profiled, and TCRdb retains in-frame clones only, with some absent. The repertoire holds 30,000 or so clones, about 80% seen once, with over 4.5% in the top ten. V was pared by 6 bases and J by 3 bases, with 9 bases of the junction left unmatched. This CDR3 is 15 amino acids long. CDR1 is SGHTA and CDR2 is FQGNSA in the germline V gene. On this clone: Its antigen is undetermined.

The TCR was taken from a human donor with HPV-associated anogenital cancer. The sequencing used blood, collected from a patient who underwent chemoradiotherapy. The gene calls are TRBV7-2 and TRBJ1-1; 8 nucleotides line up with TRBD1. CDR3 nucleotide sequence: TGTGCCAGCAGTTACCCGGACAGGGTGGACACTGAAGCTTTCTTT. Encoded protein: CASSYPDRVDTEAFF.